This passage covers 20 T cell receptor beta chains from one sample sequenced in a study of T-cell reconstitution after alpha-beta-depleted transplantation in children. A library of TCRbeta sequences, prepared with unique molecular identifiers, was generated. TCRdb re-derived calls from the PCR reads in MiXCR, one entry per CDR3 protein. The sample consists of hundreds of thousands of distinct CDR3 sequences, roughly 17% of them appearing once. The source was PBMCs from the stem cell graft donor, collected from the stem cell graft. These receptors were obtained from a human donor who donated a stem cell graft to a child with acute myeloid leukemia.

This clonotype was seen many times. The genes are TRBV20-1 and TRBJ2-2; D might be TRBD1 or TRBD2, each matching 5 bases. V was pared by 7 bases and J by 6 bases, with 15 bases between. Germline assignment: CDR1 DFQATT and CDR2 SNEGSKA (reference sequence). This CDR3 comprises 13 residues. The DNA of the CDR3 is TGCAGTGTAGGTGGGGGAGTATCCGGGGAGCTGTTTTTT. This translates into CSVGGGVSGELFF.

At least ten counts were recorded for this clonotype. V and J are TRBV29-1 and TRBJ1-2; D gene uncertain. CDR1 SQVTM and CDR2 ANQGSEA come from the germline V gene. V lost 5 bases and J lost 0, with 7 bases in between. This CDR3 has 12 amino acids. As DNA, the CDR3 is TGCAGCGTTAGTACAGCTAACTATGGCTACACCTTC. Amino acids: CSVSTANYGYTF.

At least ten counts were recorded for this clonotype. The chain uses TRBV29-1 and TRBJ1-1; tentative D call: TRBD1 (5 bases). The germline CDR1 and CDR2 sequences are SQVTM and ANQGSEA. The CDR3 is 13 amino acids. Trimming cost V 8 bases and J 0 bases, with 13 bases left between them. CDR3: CSLLTDLNTEAFF. CDR3 DNA sequence: TGCAGCCTGCTGACAGATTTGAACACTGAAGCTTTCTTT.

This clonotype was seen ten or more times. The chain is built from TRBV6-6 and TRBJ1-1; D gene unclear. CDR3 length equals 13 residues. Germline CDR1 is MNHNY and CDR2 is SVGAGI (reference sequence). The germline V and J ends were trimmed by 7 bases and 3 bases, with 12 bases remaining between them. CDR3 coding DNA: TGTGCCAGCACCTTACTAATGGACACTGAAGCTTTCTTT. It specifies CASTLLMDTEAFF.

The chain combines TRBV3-1 with TRBJ1-1; D is perhaps TRBD1 (6 bases). This CDR3 comprises 12 residues. Deletions cut 4 bases from V and 6 bases from J, with 9 bases between. The germline V gene encodes CDR1 LGHDT and CDR2 YNNKEL (reference sequence). The CDR3 DNA sequence: TGTGCCAGCAGCCTGCACAGGGCTGAAGCTTTCTTT. As protein: CASSLHRAEAFF.

This clonotype was found a few times. V is TRBV7-7 and J is TRBJ2-3; TRBD1 aligns across 7 bases. Per germline, CDR1 SSHAT and CDR2 FNYEAQ (reference sequence). This CDR3 has 19 amino acids. V trimming: 5 bases; J trimming: 2 bases; junction bases outside the gene matches: 19. CDR3 region: CASSLEPGRGGGFTDTQYF. DNA for the CDR3: TGTGCCAGCAGCCTAGAGCCCGGACGAGGGGGCGGATTCACAGATACGCAGTATTTT.

The V call is TRBV20-1, the J call TRBJ1-1, with 9 nucleotides matching TRBD1. The germline CDR1 and CDR2 sequences are DFQATT and SNEGSKA (reference sequence). This CDR3 is 16 amino acids long. V shed 6 bases, J shed 1 base, and the junction held 12 bases outside the gene matches. In DNA form, the CDR3 reads TGCAGTGCGCCCGGGACAGGGAGAAGAGAGAACACTGAAGCTTTCTTT. Translating it yields CSAPGTGRRENTEAFF.

Many counts were recorded for this clonotype. The V and J genes are TRBV20-1 and TRBJ1-5; D call uncertain. Trimming removed 0 bases at V and 2 bases at J, with 8 bases between. The CDR3 runs to 14 residues. CDR1 is DFQATT, CDR2 SNEGSKA, per germline (reference sequence). The CDR3 sequence: CSARDGRGNQPQHF. In DNA, the CDR3 is TGCAGTGCTAGAGACGGGCGCGGCAATCAGCCCCAGCATTTT.

The chain has TRBV29-1 and TRBJ2-2; 7 bases align to TRBD2. J lost 4 bases, V lost 4 bases, and 3 bases had no gene match. This CDR3 region has 13 residues. Germline loops: CDR1 SQVTM, CDR2 ANQGSEA. CDR3 residues: CSVAWGGTGELFF. CDR3 nucleotides: TGCAGCGTTGCGTGGGGGGGCACCGGGGAGCTGTTTTTT.

The chain joins TRBV5-1 to TRBJ1-2; D is unclear. The CDR3 runs to 13 residues. The V end lost 4 bases, the J end lost 4 bases, and 11 bases lay between the germline ends. CDR1 and CDR2 from the germline V gene are SGHRS and YFSETQ. CDR3 amino acids: CASSLRSLYGYTF. As DNA, the CDR3 is TGCGCCAGCAGCCTCAGGTCACTCTATGGCTACACCTTC.

The table lists this clonotype with many counts. The V call is TRBV20-1, the J call TRBJ1-1; no reliable D call. The CDR3 has 12 residues. CDR1 and CDR2 (germline): DFQATT, SNEGSKA (reference sequence). V was trimmed by 1 base and J by 1 base, leaving 4 bases between them. The CDR3 DNA is TGCAGTGCTAGAGGATGGAACACTGAAGCTTTCTTT. Its translation: CSARGWNTEAFF.

This clonotype was observed a handful of times. V and J are TRBV12-3 or TRBV12-4 and TRBJ2-7; D ambiguous. Trimming stripped 4 bases from V and 4 bases from J, with 11 bases between. This CDR3 contains 13 residues. The CDR3 reads CASSYSITYEQYF. In nucleotides, the CDR3 is TGTGCCAGCAGTTACTCGATCACATACGAGCAGTACTTC.

The V and J genes are TRBV6-1 and TRBJ1-1; D uncertain. The V gene's germline CDR1 is MNHNS and CDR2 SASEGT. V was pared by 6 bases and J by 12 bases, with 14 bases between. There are 11 residues in the CDR3. CDR3 nucleotides: TGTGCCAGCAGGGACTTCGGAAGGACTTTCTTT. Residues: CASRDFGRTFF.

As DNA, the CDR3 is TGTGCCAGCAGCTCGCCCATCTCCTACAATGAGCAGTTCTTC. Translation: CASSSPISYNEQFF. This rearrangement joins TRBV7-6 to TRBJ2-1; D ambiguous. The V gene lost 4 bases and the J gene lost 0 bases, with 7 bases spanning the gap. There are 14 residues in the CDR3. Looked up from germline, CDR1 is SGHVS and CDR2 is FNYEAQ.

V is TRBV10-2 and J is TRBJ1-2; 7 bases map to TRBD1. The CDR3 consists of 14 residues. The trim removed 0 bases at V and 2 bases at J, leaving 0 bases unmatched. Germline CDR1 and CDR2: WSHSY and SAAADI. DNA of the CDR3: TGCGCCAGCAGTGAGTCGACAGGGAACTATGGCTACACCTTC. This encodes CASSESTGNYGYTF.

This clonotype was counted only a few times. V is TRBV12-3 or TRBV12-4 and J is TRBJ2-3, with TRBD1 matching 9 bases. Trimming removed 5 bases from V and 8 bases from J; junction bases left unmatched: 8. The CDR3 runs to 14 residues. In nucleotides, the CDR3 is TGTGCCAGCAGTGATGGGACAGGGCTTGCTACGCAGTATTTT. The encoded protein is CASSDGTGLATQYF.

The chain is built from TRBV5-1 and TRBJ2-1; D ambiguous. The CDR3 has 16 amino acids. CDR1 is SGHRS, CDR2 YFSETQ, per germline. V lost 3 bases and J lost 4, with 17 bases in between. CDR3 coding DNA: TGCGCCAGCAGCTACGGGCCCGTCGAGGAGTACAATGAGCAGTTCTTC. This encodes CASSYGPVEEYNEQFF.

The CDR3, as DNA: TGCGCCAGCAGCCAAGTCGGTTTCGGCGGCTACGAGCAGTACTTC. Encoded protein: CASSQVGFGGYEQYF. The chain employs TRBV4-3 and TRBJ2-7, with D unresolved. V was pared by 1 base and J by 3 bases, with 13 bases between. The CDR3 is 15 amino acids. Germline CDR1 and CDR2: LGHNA and YSLEER.

In this sample, this clonotype turned up many times. The missing conserved phenylalanine or tryptophan at the end of this CDR3 makes a read error likely. No DNA is shown, since the ends of the CDR3 on it are uncertain; the CDR3 is the one TCRdb lists. The chain has TRBV25-1 and TRBJ1-2; the D segment call TRBD1 is taken from the table without a DNA check. Germline values: CDR1 MGHDK, CDR2 SYGVNS. The CDR3 is 10 amino acids long, termini counted. CDR3 residues: CASSSDPGRS.

This clonotype is a singleton in its sample. The genes are TRBV7-8 and TRBJ2-5, with D uncertain. Per the germline V gene, CDR1 is SGHVS and CDR2 is FQNEAQ. The V end was cut by 2 bases, the J end by 5 bases, with 18 bases between. The CDR3 has 16 residues. The CDR3 reads CASSLPSRGVPETQYF. The CDR3 DNA follows: TGTGCCAGCAGCTTACCTTCTCGAGGAGTCCCGGAGACCCAGTACTTC.